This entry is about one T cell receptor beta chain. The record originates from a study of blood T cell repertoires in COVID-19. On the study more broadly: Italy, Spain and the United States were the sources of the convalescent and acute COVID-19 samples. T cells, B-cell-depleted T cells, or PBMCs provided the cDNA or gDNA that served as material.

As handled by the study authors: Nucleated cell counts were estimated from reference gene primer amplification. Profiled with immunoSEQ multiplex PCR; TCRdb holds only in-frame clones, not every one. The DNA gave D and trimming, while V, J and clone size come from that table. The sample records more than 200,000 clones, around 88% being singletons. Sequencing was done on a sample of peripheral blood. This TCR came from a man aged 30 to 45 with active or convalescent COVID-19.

CDR3 protein: CASSELIGGYNEQFF. The CDR3 DNA is TGCGCCAGCAGTGAGTTGATCGGGGGTTACAATGAGCAGTTCTTC. V gene TRBV10-1 combines with J gene TRBJ2-1; the D gene is possibly TRBD2 (6 bases). With 1 base removed from V and 4 bases from J, the gap between germline ends came to 11 bases. The germline V gene has CDR1 WNHNN and CDR2 SYGVQD (reference sequence). This CDR3 has 15 amino acids.